These 10 T cell receptor beta chains came from one sample sequenced in a study of shared clonotypes between healthy human individuals. Libraries were prepared by immunoSEQ multiplex PCR; TCRdb keeps only in-frame clonotypes and omits some of them. The sample shows about 520,000 clones, roughly 80% of them seen only once. Source material: PBMCs. The origin of the receptors is a woman in her forties in good health. Some clones in this sample may be carry-over from other donors' samples.

A note on this clone: A far larger clone is one nucleotide away, so this likely arose from a read error. This rearrangement joins TRBV9 to TRBJ1-1; D is perhaps TRBD1 (5 bases). This CDR3 region has 14 residues. Germline V gene lookup returns CDR1 SGDLS and CDR2 YYNGEE. This CDR3 is CASSGGYPNTEASF. The CDR3 DNA sequence: TGTGCCAGCAGCGGGGGGTACCCGAACACTGAAGCTTCCTTT.

In regard to this clone: A read error is likely here: a far larger clone is one base away. The chain is built from TRBV30 and TRBJ2-7; 10 positions match TRBD1. The CDR3 consists of 13 residues. The ends lost 3 bases at V and 8 bases at J; junction bases unmatched: 7. Germline V gene data show CDR1 as GTSNPN and CDR2 as SVGIG (reference sequence). CDR3 DNA: TGTGCCTGGAGGGGACAGGGGTTGAACAAGCAGTACTTC. It specifies CAWRGQGLNKQYF. Filled out from reference TRBV30 and TRBJ2-7, the complete variable domain reads SQTIHQWPATLVQPVGSPLSLECTVEGTSNPNLYWYRQAAGRGLQLLFYSVGIGQISSEVPQNLSASRPQDRQFILSSKKLLLSDSGFYLCAWRGQGLNKQYFGPGTRLTVT.

On this clone: This is likely an artifact of a read error, given a far larger clone one base away. At the DNA level, this CDR3 is encoded by other sequences in the same sample as well. This chain joins TRBV4-1 and TRBJ2-7; 10 bases are shared with TRBD2. CDR1 and CDR2 (germline): MGHRA, YSYEKL. This CDR3 is 14 amino acids long. The CDR3 region is CASSPRVAGGEQYF. The CDR3 DNA follows: TGTGCCAGCAGCCCCCGGGTAGCGGGAGGTGAGCAGTACTTC.

This clone was seen a few times. The chain couples TRBV30 to TRBJ1-2; TRBD1 might be the D (6 bases). The V gene's germline CDR1 is GTSNPN and CDR2 SVGIG (reference sequence). Trimming removed 0 bases from V and 6 bases from J, with 11 bases in between. CDR3 length equals 13 residues. This CDR3 is CAWSVGDTNGYTF. DNA of the CDR3: TGTGCCTGGAGTGTAGGGGACACAAATGGCTACACCTTC.

The V gene is TRBV5-1, the J gene TRBJ1-1, with 9 bases identical to TRBD1. The CDR3 loop spans 13 amino acids. CDR1 is SGHRS, CDR2 YFSETQ, per germline. V shed 4 bases, J shed 6 bases, and the junction held 4 bases outside the gene matches. The CDR3 loop is CASSPGTGSEAFF. Written as DNA, the CDR3 is TGCGCCAGCAGCCCAGGGACAGGGTCTGAAGCTTTCTTT.

Points on this clone: A much larger clone lies a single base off, so this may be a read error. This CDR3 is also generated by other DNA sequences in the sample. The chain employs TRBV28 and TRBJ1-3; no firm D call. The CDR3 is made up of 14 amino acids. From germline, CDR1 is MDHEN and CDR2 SYDVKM. CDR3: CASSLNSPGNTIYF. The CDR3 DNA follows: TGTGCTAGCAGTTTGAACAGCCCTGGAAACACCATATATTTT.

The V gene is TRBV5-4, the J gene TRBJ2-7; 16 bases fit TRBD2. J lost 4 bases, V lost 5 bases, and 6 bases had no gene match. The CDR3 length is 16 residues. Germline CDR1 is SGHNT and CDR2 is YYREEE (reference sequence). CDR3 residues: CASRQSGLAGGYEQYF. The CDR3 DNA reads TGTGCCAGCAGACAATCGGGACTAGCGGGAGGGTACGAGCAGTACTTC.

This clone appeared a single time. A single base is all that separates this from a far larger clone, so a read error is likely. V is TRBV7-2 and J is TRBJ2-4; D is perhaps TRBD1 (5 bases). CDR1 and CDR2 (germline): SGHTA, FQGNSA. CDR3 length: 13 residues. The CDR3 DNA reads TGTGCCAGCCGATCCACGGACAAAAACATTCAGTGCTTC. Protein product: CASRSTDKNIQCF. Filled out from reference TRBV7-2 and TRBJ2-4, the complete variable domain reads GAGVSQSPSNKVTEKGKDVELRCDPISGHTALYWYRQSLGQGLEFLIYFQGNSAPDKSGLPSDRFSAERTGGSVSTLTIQRTQQEDSAVYLCASRSTDKNIQCFGAGTRLSVL.

The genes are TRBV27 and TRBJ2-3; TRBD2 matches at 10 bases. Unmatched junction bases numbered 10, after V lost 6 bases and J lost 4 bases. Per germline, CDR1 MNHEY and CDR2 SMNVEV (reference sequence). The CDR3 spans 16 residues. DNA for the CDR3: TGTGCCAGCAGCCTAGCTAGCGGGAGAGGTTCAGATACGCAGTATTTT. It codes for CASSLASGRGSDTQYF.

This chain connects TRBV29-1 to TRBJ2-4; D tentatively reads TRBD1 or TRBD2 (7 bases each). Germline values: CDR1 SQVTM, CDR2 ANQGSEA. Trimming shortened V by 5 bases and J by 5 bases, and 13 bases separated the two germline ends. The CDR3 length is 13 residues. The CDR3 here is CSVMGGGENIQYF. Here the CDR3 DNA reads TGCAGCGTTATGGGAGGGGGCGAAAACATTCAGTACTTC. Variable domain in full (rest from reference TRBV29-1 and TRBJ2-4): SAVISQKPSRDICQRGTSLTIQCQVDSQVTMMFWYRQQPGQSLTLIATANQGSEATYESGFVIDKFPISRPNLTFSTLTVSNMSPEDSSIYLCSVMGGGENIQYFGAGTRLSVL.